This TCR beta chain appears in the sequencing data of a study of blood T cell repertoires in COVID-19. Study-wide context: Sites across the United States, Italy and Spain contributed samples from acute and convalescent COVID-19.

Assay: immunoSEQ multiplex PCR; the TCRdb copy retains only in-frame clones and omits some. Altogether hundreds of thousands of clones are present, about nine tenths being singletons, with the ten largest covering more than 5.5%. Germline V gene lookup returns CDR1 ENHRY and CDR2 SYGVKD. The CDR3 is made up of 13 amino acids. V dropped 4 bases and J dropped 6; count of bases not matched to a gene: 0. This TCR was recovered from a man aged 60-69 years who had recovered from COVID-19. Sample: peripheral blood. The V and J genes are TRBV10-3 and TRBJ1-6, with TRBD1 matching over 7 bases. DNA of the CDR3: TGTGCCATCAGTGGGGACAGTAATTCACCCCTCCACTTT. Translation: CAISGDSNSPLHF.